This TCR beta chain came from a study of T cells in Graves' hyperthyroidism and ophthalmopathy. Turning to the study itself: Upon initial diagnosis and before any treatment, peripheral blood was collected.

Hyperthyroidism had been newly diagnosed in patients aged 18 to 65, and its duration was under 2 months. Fresh peripheral blood, 7.5 to 10 ml of it, supplied the PBMCs. From RNA transcripts, TCR beta CDR3 regions were amplified. HTBI primers drove first-round RT-PCR of the TCR CDR3. TCRdb reanalysed the multiplex PCR reads using MiXCR and keeps one entry per CDR3 protein. In the table there are a few hundred thousand distinct CDR3 sequences, 15% to 18% of which are singletons. This clonotype was counted only a few times. Germline CDR1 is SGHAT and CDR2 is FQNNGV. CDR3 length equals 14 residues. The J gene is TRBJ1-5, the V gene TRBV11-2, with a possible D match to TRBD1 (6 bases). The J call is uncertain, as TRBJ2-3 better fits the DNA end. This clonotype was obtained from a young woman with Graves' hyperthyroidism. The sequencing input was blood. CDR3 in amino acids: CASSYRVGNQPQYF. DNA for the CDR3: TGTGCCAGCAGCTACAGGGTTGGCAATCAGCCCCAGTATTTT.